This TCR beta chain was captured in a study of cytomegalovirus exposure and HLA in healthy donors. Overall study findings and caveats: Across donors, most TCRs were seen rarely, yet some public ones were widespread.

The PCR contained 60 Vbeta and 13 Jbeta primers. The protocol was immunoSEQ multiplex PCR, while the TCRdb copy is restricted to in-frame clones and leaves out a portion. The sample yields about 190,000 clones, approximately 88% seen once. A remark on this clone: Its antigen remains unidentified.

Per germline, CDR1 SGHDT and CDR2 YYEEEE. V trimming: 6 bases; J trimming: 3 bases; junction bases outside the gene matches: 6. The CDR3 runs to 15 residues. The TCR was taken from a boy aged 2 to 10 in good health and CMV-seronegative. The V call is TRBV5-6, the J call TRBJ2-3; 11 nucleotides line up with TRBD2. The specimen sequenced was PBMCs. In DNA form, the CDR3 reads TGTGCCAGCACCCTTTCTAGCGGGGGGACAGATACGCAGTATTTT. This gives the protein CASTLSSGGTDTQYF.